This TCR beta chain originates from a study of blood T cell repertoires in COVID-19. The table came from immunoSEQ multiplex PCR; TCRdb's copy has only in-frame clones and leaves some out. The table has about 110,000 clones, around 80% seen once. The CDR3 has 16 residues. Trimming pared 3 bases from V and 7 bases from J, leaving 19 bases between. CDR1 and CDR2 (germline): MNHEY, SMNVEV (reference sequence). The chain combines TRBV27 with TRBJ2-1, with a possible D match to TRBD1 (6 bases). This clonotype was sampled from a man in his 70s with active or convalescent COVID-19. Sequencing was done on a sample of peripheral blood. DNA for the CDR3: TGTGCCAGCAGTTTGTTCGGGACAAATGCCGGGAATGAGCAGTTCTTC. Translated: CASSLFGTNAGNEQFF.